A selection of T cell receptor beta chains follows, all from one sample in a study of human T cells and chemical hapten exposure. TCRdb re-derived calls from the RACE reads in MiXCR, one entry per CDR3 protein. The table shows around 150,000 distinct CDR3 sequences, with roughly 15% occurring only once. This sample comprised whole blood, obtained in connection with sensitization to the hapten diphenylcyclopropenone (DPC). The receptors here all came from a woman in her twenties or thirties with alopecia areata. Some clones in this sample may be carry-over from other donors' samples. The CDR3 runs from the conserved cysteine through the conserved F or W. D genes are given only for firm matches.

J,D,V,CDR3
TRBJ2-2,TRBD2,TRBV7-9,CASSLNPTSVFTGELFF
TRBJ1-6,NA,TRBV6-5,CASSPTGKNSPLHF
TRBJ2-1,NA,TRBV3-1,CASSQGWVGNEQFF
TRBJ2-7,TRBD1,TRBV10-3,CAISGRDRGSYEQYF
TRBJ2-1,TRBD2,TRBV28,CASSSPGLAGGDNEQFF
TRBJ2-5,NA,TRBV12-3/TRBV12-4,CASSLRQYQTQYF
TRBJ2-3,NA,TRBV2,CASNPGATDTQYF
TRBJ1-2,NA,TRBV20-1,CSAGGHQGLHGYTF
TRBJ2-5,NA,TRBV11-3,CASSFGPLPGETQYF
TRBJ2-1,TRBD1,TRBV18,CASSPQDRPIYNEQFF
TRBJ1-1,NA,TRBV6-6,CASRQGGSTEAFF
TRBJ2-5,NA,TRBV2,CASSENRASETQYF
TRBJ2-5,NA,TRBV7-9,CASSLRELQETQYF
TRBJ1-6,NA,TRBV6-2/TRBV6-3,CASSYHSAAPDSPGPPLHF
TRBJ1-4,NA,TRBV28,CASSLSGGIGRNEKLFF
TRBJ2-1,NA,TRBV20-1,CSASIPSGSYNEQFF
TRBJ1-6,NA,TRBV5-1,CASSLVGNSPLHF
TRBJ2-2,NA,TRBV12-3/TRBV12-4,CASSLEQGVGELFF
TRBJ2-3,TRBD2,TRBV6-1,CASSEARGGRAPDTQYF
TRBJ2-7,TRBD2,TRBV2,CASSETRGGPYEQYF
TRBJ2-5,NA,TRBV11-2,CASSLGGVETQYF
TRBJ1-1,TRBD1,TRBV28,CASSKQGEAFF
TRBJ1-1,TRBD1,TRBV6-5,CASSGTGSGKNTEAFF
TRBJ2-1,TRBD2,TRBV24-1,CATSGLASGVNEQFF
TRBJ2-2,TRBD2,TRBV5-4,CASSLSGGQNTGELFF
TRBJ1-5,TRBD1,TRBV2,CASSRAPTGGGQPQHF
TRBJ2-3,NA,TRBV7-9,CASSLRWRAGSADTQYF
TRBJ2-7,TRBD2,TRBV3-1,CASSQDSSGGTPEYF
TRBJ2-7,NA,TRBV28,CASSRSTYYEQYF
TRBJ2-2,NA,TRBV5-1,CASSLVAANTGELFF
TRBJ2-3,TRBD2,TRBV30,CAWRASGISNTQYF
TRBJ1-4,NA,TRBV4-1,CASSQRQGLGEKLFF
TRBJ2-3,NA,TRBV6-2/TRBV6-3,CASTSPGGATDTQYF
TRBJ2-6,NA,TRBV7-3,CASSSRASGANVLTF
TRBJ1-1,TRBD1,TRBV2,CASTWDRSVGTEAFF
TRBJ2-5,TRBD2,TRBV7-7,CASSPGLAGAQETQYF
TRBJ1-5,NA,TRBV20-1,CSASEGDQPQHF
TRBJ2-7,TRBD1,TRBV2,CASGDRASYEQYF
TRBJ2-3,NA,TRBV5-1,CASSLERPGTQYF
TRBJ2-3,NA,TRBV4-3,CASSQESSTDTQYF
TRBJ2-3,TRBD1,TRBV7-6,CASSGTGGLTDTQYF
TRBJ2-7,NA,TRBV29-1,CSVVRSGDEQYF
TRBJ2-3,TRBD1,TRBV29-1,CSVARTGASTDTQYF
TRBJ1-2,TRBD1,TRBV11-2,CASSSDIGTVGYTF
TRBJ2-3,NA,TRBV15,CATSLEADTQYF
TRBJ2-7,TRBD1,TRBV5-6,CASSLAFGTGVPYEQYF
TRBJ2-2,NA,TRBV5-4,CASSPSRRGELFF
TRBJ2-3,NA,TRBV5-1,CASSGGTSADTQYF
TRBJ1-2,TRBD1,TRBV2,CASTEGGTGIYGYTF
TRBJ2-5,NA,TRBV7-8,CASSSPIESGETQYF
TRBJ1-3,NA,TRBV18,CASSPVSSGNTIYF
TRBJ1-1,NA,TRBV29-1,CSVVKGLNTEAFF